This T cell receptor beta chain appears in the sequencing data of a study of blood T cell repertoires in COVID-19. V gave up 2 bases and J gave up 4 bases, with 12 bases separating them. Germline lookup yields CDR1 SGHRS and CDR2 YFSETQ. CDR3 length: 15 residues. The table came from immunoSEQ multiplex PCR; TCRdb's copy has only in-frame clones and leaves some out. The sample carries roughly 250,000 clones, approximately 80% recorded once. Sequencing was performed on peripheral blood. This receptor was identified in a human donor in a cohort sampled during active COVID-19. The chain recombines TRBV5-1 with TRBJ2-2, with a weak D call TRBD2 (5 bases). The CDR3 loop is CASSLARGVTGELFF. CDR3 in DNA: TGCGCCAGCAGCTTAGCTCGGGGAGTCACCGGGGAGCTGTTTTTT. The whole variable domain, remainder taken from reference TRBV5-1 and TRBJ2-2, is KAGVTQTPRYLIKTRGQQVTLSCSPISGHRSVSWYQQTPGQGLQFLFEYFSETQRNKGNFPGRFSGRQFSNSRSEMNVSTLELGDSALYLCASSLARGVTGELFFGEGSRLTVL.